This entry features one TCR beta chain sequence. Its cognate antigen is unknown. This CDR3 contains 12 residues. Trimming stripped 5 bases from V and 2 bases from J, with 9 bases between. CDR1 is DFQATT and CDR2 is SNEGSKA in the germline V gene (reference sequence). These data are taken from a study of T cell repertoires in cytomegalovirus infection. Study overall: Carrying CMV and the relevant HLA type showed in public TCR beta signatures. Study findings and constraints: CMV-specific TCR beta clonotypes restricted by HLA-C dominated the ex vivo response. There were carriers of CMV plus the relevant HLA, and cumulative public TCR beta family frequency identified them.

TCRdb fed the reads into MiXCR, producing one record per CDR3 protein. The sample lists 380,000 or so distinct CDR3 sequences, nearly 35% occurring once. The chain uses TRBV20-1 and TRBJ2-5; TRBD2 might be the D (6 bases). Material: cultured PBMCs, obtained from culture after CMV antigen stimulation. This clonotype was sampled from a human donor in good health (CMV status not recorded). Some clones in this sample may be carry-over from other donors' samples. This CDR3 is CSAGDFQETQYF. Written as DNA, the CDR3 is TGCAGTGCTGGGGACTTTCAAGAGACCCAGTACTTC.